This T cell receptor (beta chain) was identified in a study of T-cell reconstitution after alpha-beta-depleted transplantation in children. Broader study findings: T-cell numbers and diversity, one year after transplant, stemmed largely from T cells that were newly produced. Surviving thymic progenitors and recipient T cells were the source of high TCRbeta diversity at day 60 in some patients. Reportedly, alpha-beta T cells present about two months post-transplant originated from several hundred expanded clones of graft origin.

Remarks on this clonotype: Its antigen remains unknown.

The CDR3 contains 15 residues. Germline assignment: CDR1 MGHRA and CDR2 YSYEKL. The V and J ends lost 0 bases and 9 bases respectively, with 14 bases between them. Unique molecular identifiers were used to barcode this TCRbeta library. TCRdb re-called the PCR reads with MiXCR, one entry per CDR3 protein. The profile shows about a million distinct CDR3 sequences, 25% to 35% of them singletons. The sample in question was PBMCs, mostly from graft donor cells, obtained 360 days after TCRalphabeta/CD19-depleted stem cell transplant. The TCR originated in a boy under two years old who had a stem cell transplant for SCID, so the T cells may come from the graft donor. V gene TRBV4-1 combines with J gene TRBJ2-2; TRBD2 might be the D (5 bases). The CDR3 sequence is CASSQDLIRGRELFF. The CDR3 DNA reads as TGCGCCAGCAGCCAAGATCTGATCCGGGGTCGGGAGCTGTTTTTT.